A single T cell receptor (beta chain) is shown here with its context. This sample is part of a study of blood T cell repertoires in COVID-19. Across the whole study: Sites across the United States, Italy and Spain contributed samples from acute and convalescent COVID-19.

The CDR3 covers 18 residues. Germline assignment: CDR1 SGHTA and CDR2 FQGTGA. V gave up 1 base and J gave up 0 bases, with 16 bases separating them. Original processing methods: By means of reference gene primer amplification, nucleated cell counts were estimated. Clones were read by immunoSEQ multiplex PCR, and TCRdb kept only the in-frame ones, dropping some. D and trimming were read from the DNA, whereas the V and J calls and clone size are those reported in that table. This sample carries 200,000 to 300,000 clones, about 80% of them seen once, and the ten largest clones take about 8.9%. This clonotype originated in a man older than 75 with acute or convalescent COVID-19. The chain couples TRBV7-3 to TRBJ2-4; TRBD1 might be the D (6 bases). Sequencing was done on a sample of peripheral blood. The CDR3 DNA sequence: TGTGCCAGCAGCTTAAACGAGAGGGGGATCCTAGCCAAAAACATTCAGTACTTC. It is translated as CASSLNERGILAKNIQYF. The complete variable domain, with remaining parts taken from reference TRBV7-3 and TRBJ2-4, reads GAGVSQTPSNKVTEKGKYVELRCDPISGHTALYWYRQSLGQGPEFLIYFQGTGAADDSGLPNDRFFAVRPEGSVSTLKIQRTERGDSAVYLCASSLNERGILAKNIQYFGAGTRLSVL.